The TCR beta chain under discussion was sequenced for a study of T cell responses to AZD1222 COVID-19 vaccine. About this clone itself: Its antigen is unknown.

TCRdb's table, derived via immunoSEQ multiplex PCR, lists solely in-frame clones and lacks some. This table has 150,000 to 200,000 clones, over 70% appearing once. Whole-study findings and limits: Breadth and depth of Spike-specific TCRs rose after two AZD1222 doses. Donors were largely white British and mainly female; clonal diversity was possibly underestimated. At study baseline, merely roughly 6 AZD1222 recipients were seropositive.

The V gene's germline CDR1 is LGHNA and CDR2 YNFKEQ. V lost 4 bases and J 2 bases, leaving 10 bases between the germline ends. This CDR3 comprises 14 residues. The source is an adult in good health. V and J are TRBV4-2 and TRBJ2-3; D uncertain. Sequencing was performed on peripheral blood, taken on day 0 of MenACWY control vaccination. For the CDR3, the DNA is TGTGCCAGCAGCCTTCGGGTCCTCACAGATACGCAGTATTTT. It specifies CASSLRVLTDTQYF.